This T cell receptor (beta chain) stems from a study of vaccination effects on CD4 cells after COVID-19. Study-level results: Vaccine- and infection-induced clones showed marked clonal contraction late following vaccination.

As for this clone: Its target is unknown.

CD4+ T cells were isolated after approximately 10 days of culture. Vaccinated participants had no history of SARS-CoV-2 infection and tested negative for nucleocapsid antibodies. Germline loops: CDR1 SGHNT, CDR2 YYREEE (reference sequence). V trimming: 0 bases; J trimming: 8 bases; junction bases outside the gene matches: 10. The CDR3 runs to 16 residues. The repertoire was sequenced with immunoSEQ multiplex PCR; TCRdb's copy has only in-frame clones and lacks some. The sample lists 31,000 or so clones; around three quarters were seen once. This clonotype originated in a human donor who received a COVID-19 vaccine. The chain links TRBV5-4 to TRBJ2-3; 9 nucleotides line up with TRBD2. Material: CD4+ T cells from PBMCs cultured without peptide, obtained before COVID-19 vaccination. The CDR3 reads CASSLELSGSLGTQYF. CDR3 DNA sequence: TGTGCCAGCAGCTTGGAGCTTAGCGGGAGCTTAGGTACGCAGTATTTT. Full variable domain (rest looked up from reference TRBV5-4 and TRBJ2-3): ETGVTQSPTHLIKTRGQQVTLRCSSQSGHNTVSWYQQALGQGPQFIFQYYREEENGRGNFPPRFSGLQFPNYSSELNVNALELDDSALYLCASSLELSGSLGTQYFGPGTRLTVL.